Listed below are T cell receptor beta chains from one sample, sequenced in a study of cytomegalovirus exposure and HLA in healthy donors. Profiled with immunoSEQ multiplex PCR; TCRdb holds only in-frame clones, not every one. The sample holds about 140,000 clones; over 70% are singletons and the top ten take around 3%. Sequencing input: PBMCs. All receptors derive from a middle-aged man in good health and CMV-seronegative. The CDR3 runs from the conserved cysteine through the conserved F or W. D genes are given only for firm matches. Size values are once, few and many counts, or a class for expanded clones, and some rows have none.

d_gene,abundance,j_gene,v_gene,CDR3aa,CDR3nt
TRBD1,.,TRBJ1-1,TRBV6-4,CASSLPDRGTEAFF,TGTGCCAGCAGTTTACCCGACAGGGGAACTGAAGCTTTCTTT
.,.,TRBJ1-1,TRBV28,CASSLQGNTEAFF,TGTGCCAGCAGTTTACAGGGAAACACTGAAGCTTTCTTT
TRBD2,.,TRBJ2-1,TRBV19,CASSIGLAGGTEQFF,TGTGCCAGTAGTATTGGGCTAGCGGGAGGGACTGAGCAGTTCTTC
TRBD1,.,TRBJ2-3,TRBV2,CASIPRTGGDTQYF,TGTGCCAGCATTCCTCGGACAGGGGGAGATACGCAGTATTTT
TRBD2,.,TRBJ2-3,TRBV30,CAWSFTSGGGDTQYF,TGTGCCTGGAGCTTCACTAGCGGGGGGGGAGATACGCAGTATTTT
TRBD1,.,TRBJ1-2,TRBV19,CASSTADRIYGYTF,TGTGCCAGTAGTACCGCGGACAGGATCTATGGCTACACCTTC
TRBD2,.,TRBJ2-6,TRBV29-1,CSVETSGRPLGSGANVLTF,TGCAGCGTTGAGACTAGCGGGAGACCACTTGGCTCTGGGGCCAACGTCCTGACTTTC
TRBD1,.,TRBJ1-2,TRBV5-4,CASSQGQWYEGYTF,TGTGCCAGCAGCCAGGGACAGTGGTATGAAGGCTACACCTTC
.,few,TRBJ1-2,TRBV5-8,CASRATGYGYTF,TGTGCCAGCAGGGCAACGGGGTATGGCTACACCTTC
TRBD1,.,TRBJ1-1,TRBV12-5,CASAPQGADTEAFF,TGTGCTAGTGCCCCCCAGGGGGCGGACACTGAAGCTTTCTTT
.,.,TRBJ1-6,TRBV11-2,CASSLDGWGVGTSPLHF,TGTGCCAGCAGCTTAGATGGGTGGGGGGTCGGCACTTCACCCCTCCACTTT
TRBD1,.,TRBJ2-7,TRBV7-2,CASSTGQAREQYF,TGTGCCAGCAGCACGGGACAGGCTCGCGAGCAGTACTTC
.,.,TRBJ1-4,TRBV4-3,CASSQDVGPPPQEKLFF,TGCGCCAGCAGCCAAGACGTGGGGCCCCCTCCCCAGGAAAAACTGTTTTTT
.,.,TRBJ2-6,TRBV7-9,CASSSPLLANVLTF,TGTGCCAGCAGCTCCCCCCTACTGGCCAACGTCCTGACTTTC
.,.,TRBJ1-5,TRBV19,CASSLGTVGNQPQHF,TGTGCCAGTAGTCTGGGGACTGTGGGCAATCAGCCCCAGCATTTT
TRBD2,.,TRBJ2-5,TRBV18,CASSRGPGLAGETQYF,TGTGCCAGCTCACGGGGACCCGGACTAGCGGGAGAGACCCAGTACTTC
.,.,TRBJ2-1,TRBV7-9,CASEFLPYNEQFF,TGTGCCAGCGAGTTTCTACCTTACAATGAGCAGTTCTTC
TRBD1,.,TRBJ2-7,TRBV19,CASSTYRGAPVYEQYF,TGTGCCAGTAGTACATACAGGGGGGCCCCTGTTTACGAGCAGTACTTC
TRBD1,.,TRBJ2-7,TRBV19,CASSPLTGPYEQYF,TGTGCCAGTAGTCCTCTGACAGGGCCCTACGAGCAGTACTTC
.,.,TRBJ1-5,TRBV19,CASSILGAGPNQPQHF,TGTGCCAGTAGTATCTTGGGGGCCGGGCCCAATCAGCCCCAGCATTTT
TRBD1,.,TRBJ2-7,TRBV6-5,CASSLGTGFYEQYF,TGTGCCAGCAGTCTAGGGACAGGGTTCTACGAGCAGTACTTC
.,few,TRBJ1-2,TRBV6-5,CASSYSRLGALGYTF,TGTGCCAGCAGTTATTCCCGCTTGGGGGCCTTGGGCTACACCTTC
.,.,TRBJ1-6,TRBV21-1,CASSKVNYDSPLHF,TGTGCCAGCAGCAAAGTAAATTATGATTCACCCCTCCACTTT
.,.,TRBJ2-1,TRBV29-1,CSVELGTTQQFF,TGCAGCGTTGAGCTGGGGACAACTCAGCAGTTCTTC
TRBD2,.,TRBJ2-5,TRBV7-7,CASSSSTGRSETQYF,TGTGCCAGCAGCTCGTCCACCGGGAGGTCGGAGACCCAGTACTTC
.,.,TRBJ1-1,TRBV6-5,CASSYKEDTEAFF,TGTGCCAGCAGTTATAAGGAGGACACTGAAGCTTTCTTT
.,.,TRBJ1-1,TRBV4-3,CASSQDRGTEAFF,TGCGCCAGCAGCCAAGATCGCGGCACTGAAGCTTTCTTT
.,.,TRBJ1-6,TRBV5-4,CASSRGGGNSPLHF,TGTGCCAGCAGCCGGGGAGGGGGGAATTCACCCCTCCACTTT
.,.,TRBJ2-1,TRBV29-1,CSVLGWGGTSDNEQFF,TGCAGCGTTTTGGGCTGGGGGGGGACATCTGACAATGAGCAGTTCTTC
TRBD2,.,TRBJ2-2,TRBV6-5,CASSPSRGDTGELFF,TGTGCCAGCAGTCCCTCGCGGGGGGACACCGGGGAGCTGTTTTTT
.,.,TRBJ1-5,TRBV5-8,CASSLAQGGGQPQHF,TGTGCCAGCAGCTTGGCACAGGGTGGAGGTCAGCCCCAGCATTTT
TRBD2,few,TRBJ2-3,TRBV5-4,CASSLGASGPATQYF,TGTGCCAGCAGCTTGGGGGCTAGCGGACCAGCTACGCAGTATTTT
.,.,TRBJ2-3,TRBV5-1,CASSSISTDTQYF,TGCGCCAGCAGCTCTATTAGCACAGATACGCAGTATTTT
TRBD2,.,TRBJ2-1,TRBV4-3,CASSQGSGRGDEQFF,TGCGCCAGCAGCCAAGGAAGCGGGAGGGGGGATGAGCAGTTCTTC
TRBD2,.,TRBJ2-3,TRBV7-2,CASSYRGGDTDTQYF,TGTGCCAGCAGCTATCGCGGGGGAGACACAGATACGCAGTATTTT
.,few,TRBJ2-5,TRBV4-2,CASSPNPGEGETQYF,TGTGCCAGCAGCCCCAATCCAGGGGAGGGAGAGACCCAGTACTTC
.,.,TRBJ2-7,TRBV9,CASSASQLSYEQYF,TGTGCCAGCAGCGCCTCCCAACTAAGCTACGAGCAGTACTTC
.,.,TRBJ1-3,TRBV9,CASSVYTGSDTIYF,TGTGCCAGCAGCGTATATACAGGGAGTGACACCATATATTTT
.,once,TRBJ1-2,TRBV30,CAWMKTDPYGYTF,TGTGCCTGGATGAAGACAGACCCCTATGGCTACACCTTC
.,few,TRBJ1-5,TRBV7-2,CASSPPYSNQPQHF,TGTGCCAGCAGTCCCCCCTATAGCAATCAGCCCCAGCATTTT
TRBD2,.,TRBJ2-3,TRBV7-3,CASSLRIAGGPTDTQYF,TGTGCCAGCAGCTTAAGAATAGCGGGGGGCCCCACAGATACGCAGTATTTT
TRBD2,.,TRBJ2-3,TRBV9,CASSVEFPGSGSPADTQYF,TGTGCCAGCAGCGTAGAGTTCCCGGGAAGCGGGAGCCCCGCAGATACGCAGTATTTT
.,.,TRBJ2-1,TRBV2,CASSSVEGKFF,TGTGCCAGCAGTTCAGTCGAGGGAAAGTTCTTC
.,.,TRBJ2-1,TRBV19,CASSSPPGGSYFEQFF,TGTGCCAGTAGTAGCCCCCCAGGGGGGTCTTACTTTGAGCAGTTCTTC
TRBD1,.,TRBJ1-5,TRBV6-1,CATLRDSSNQPQHF,TGTGCCACCCTGAGGGACAGTAGCAATCAGCCCCAGCATTTT
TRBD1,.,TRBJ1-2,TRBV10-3,CAISEVDRGHDGYTF,TGTGCCATCAGTGAGGTGGACAGGGGGCATGATGGCTACACCTTC
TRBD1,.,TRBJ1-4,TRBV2,CASSVTGGSNEKLFF,TGTGCCAGCAGCGTTACAGGGGGCTCTAATGAAAAACTGTTTTTT
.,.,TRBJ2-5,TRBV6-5,CASSYSSGRGDETQYF,TGTGCCAGCAGTTACTCAAGTGGCAGGGGGGACGAGACCCAGTACTTC
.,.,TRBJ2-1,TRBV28,CASSIVNEQFF,TGTGCCAGCAGTATAGTCAATGAGCAGTTCTTC
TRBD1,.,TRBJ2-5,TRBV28,CASSPLQGQGAGQETQYF,TGTGCCAGCAGCCCACTCCAGGGACAGGGGGCTGGTCAAGAGACCCAGTACTTC
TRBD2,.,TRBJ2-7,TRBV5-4,CASSYGTSAYEQYF,TGTGCCAGCAGTTACGGGACTAGCGCTTACGAGCAGTACTTC
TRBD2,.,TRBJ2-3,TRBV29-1,CSVETTSGGTDTQYF,TGCAGCGTTGAGACCACTAGCGGAGGCACAGATACGCAGTATTTT
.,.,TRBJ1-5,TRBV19,CASTVGTLNQPQHF,TGTGCCAGTACGGTCGGGACACTGAATCAGCCCCAGCATTTT